The present TCR beta chain was sequenced within a study of OX40 agonist ivuxolimab in advanced cancers. Blood specimens came from baseline, cycle 4 day 1, and cycle 7 day 1. V shed 7 bases and J 4 bases; nucleotides not matched to a gene: 8. Germline CDR1 is SGHTA and CDR2 is FQGNSA. CDR3 length equals 14 residues. Clones were read by immunoSEQ multiplex PCR, and TCRdb kept only the in-frame ones, dropping some. This table has 45,000 to 60,000 clones, 80% appearing once. The clonotype originates from an adult with an advanced solid tumor such as melanoma, head and neck, liver or kidney cancer. The chain uses TRBV7-2 and TRBJ1-2; 8 nucleotides line up with TRBD1. The input for sequencing was CD4+ or CD8+ T cells sorted from blood, taken in a trial of the OX40 agonist ivuxolimab. The DNA of the CDR3 is TGTGCCAGCAACCCCCCCGGGACAGGCTATGGCTACACCTTC. Residues: CASNPPGTGYGYTF. Full variable domain (remainder filled in from reference TRBV7-2 and TRBJ1-2): GAGVSQSPSNKVTEKGKDVELRCDPISGHTALYWYRQSLGQGLEFLIYFQGNSAPDKSGLPSDRFSAERTGGSVSTLTIQRTQQEDSAVYLCASNPPGTGYGYTFGSGTRLTVV.